This TCR beta chain is drawn from a study of T cells in narcolepsy. TCRdb's table, derived via immunoSEQ multiplex PCR, lists solely in-frame clones and lacks some. The data hold fewer than 35,000 clones, with more than 80% observed a single time. This CDR3 is 18 amino acids long. The V and J ends lost 5 bases and 7 bases respectively, with 27 bases between them. In germline, CDR1 is LNHNV, CDR2 YYDKDF (reference sequence). Sequenced sample: CD45RA- memory CD4+ T cells from PBMCs. The V gene is TRBV15, the J gene TRBJ1-3; D may be TRBD1 (6 bases). This clonotype was sampled from a human donor with narcolepsy. CDR3 DNA: TGTGCCACCAGCTCCACCATCCGAAATACAGGGATAAGGAACACCATATATTTT. It encodes CATSSTIRNTGIRNTIYF.